This entry lists 9 T cell receptor beta chains sequenced from one sample in a study of T cells in Graves' hyperthyroidism and ophthalmopathy. It was RNA transcripts that yielded the amplified TCR beta CDR3 regions. An initial round of RT-PCR targeting the TCR CDR3 relied on the HTBI primer set. TCRdb independently ran MiXCR on the multiplex PCR reads; one entry per CDR3 protein. The sample yields more than 550,000 distinct CDR3 sequences, about 19% seen once. Sequenced input: blood. The receptors shown here come from a woman aged 45-65 years with Graves' hyperthyroidism that later progressed to Graves' ophthalmopathy.

This clonotype has a handful of counts. The V gene is TRBV10-3, the J gene TRBJ2-3, with D possibly being TRBD1 or TRBD2 (6 bases each). From germline, CDR1 is ENHRY and CDR2 SYGVKD. The CDR3 is made up of 14 amino acids. V lost 2 bases to trimming and J lost 5 bases, with 11 bases between them. The CDR3 DNA sequence: TGTGCCATCAGTGAGCCCGAGGGGGGAGATACGCAGTATTTT. Translated, it gives CAISEPEGGDTQYF.

This clonotype appeared a few times. V is TRBV4-1 and J is TRBJ1-5, with D possibly TRBD1 on 6 matching bases. The CDR3 covers 15 residues. V was clipped by 0 bases and J by 7 bases, with 13 bases between them. Germline V gives CDR1 MGHRA, CDR2 YSYEKL. CDR3 bases: TGCGCCAGCAGCCAAGAAGACAGGCTCTTCCAGCCCCAGCATTTT. As protein: CASSQEDRLFQPQHF.

The sample holds many counts of this clonotype. This sequence joins TRBV12-3 or TRBV12-4 and TRBJ2-2; 16 nucleotides agree with TRBD2. V shed 5 bases, J shed 4 bases, and the junction held 10 bases outside the gene matches. The CDR3 is 19 residues long. The chain's CDR3 is CASSPPPGLAGGVTGELFF. The CDR3 nucleotides read TGTGCCAGCAGTCCCCCCCCGGGACTAGCGGGGGGGGTCACCGGGGAGCTGTTTTTT.

This clonotype was found a few times. V and J are TRBV10-3 and TRBJ1-2, with 8 bases identical to TRBD1. With 6 bases clipped from V and 2 bases from J, the junction kept 8 bases outside the gene matches. Germline V gene lookup returns CDR1 ENHRY and CDR2 SYGVKD. The CDR3 runs to 15 residues. Here the CDR3 DNA reads TGTGCCATCAGATCCGGGACAGGATTCAACTATGGCTACACCTTC. Protein product: CAIRSGTGFNYGYTF.

This rearrangement joins TRBV6-2 or TRBV6-3 to TRBJ1-2; 8 bases map to TRBD1. Looked up from germline, CDR1 is MNHEY and CDR2 is SVGEGT. V gave up 6 bases and J gave up 4 bases; unmatched junction bases: 7. CDR3 size: 14 residues. The CDR3 region is CASSQPDRGYGYTF. CDR3 nucleotides: TGTGCCAGCAGCCAGCCCGACAGGGGCTATGGCTACACCTTC.

About this clonotype itself: Just one base apart from a much larger clone, this may be a read error. The DNA for the CDR3 is TGTGCCAGCTCACCGGGACCCGAAGGCAATCAGCCCCAGCATTTT. The encoded protein is CASSPGPEGNQPQHF. V usage is TRBV18 and J usage is TRBJ1-5, with D possibly being TRBD1 (5 bases). Trimming shortened V by 3 bases and J by 2 bases, and 11 bases separated the two germline ends. Germline CDR1 reads KGHSH; CDR2 reads LQKENI. CDR3 length: 15 amino acids.

This clonotype was picked up many times. V usage is TRBV12-3 or TRBV12-4 and J usage is TRBJ1-6, with 7 positions matching TRBD1. The CDR3 covers 16 residues. Unmatched junction bases numbered 12, after V lost 3 bases and J lost 10 bases. DNA for the CDR3: TGTGCCAGCAGTTTTAGAGCAGGGGGAAGTGGATCACCCCTCCACTTT. Protein sequence: CASSFRAGGSGSPLHF.

As to this clonotype: An end of the junction differs from the germline gene, which may be a read error. V gene TRBV4-2 combines with J gene TRBJ2-5; weak D call: TRBD1 (5 bases). This CDR3 comprises 12 residues. The germline V gene has CDR1 LGHNA and CDR2 YNFKEQ. The CDR3 is CASSRGLEAQYF. The CDR3 region has the DNA TGTGCCAGCAGCCGGGGCCTAGAGGCCCAGTACTTC.

This clonotype was observed a handful of times. This chain joins TRBV7-9 and TRBJ2-3, with D unresolved. The CDR3 covers 13 residues. CDR1 SEHNR and CDR2 FQNEAQ come from the germline V gene (reference sequence). Trimming removed 5 bases from V and 8 bases from J, with 14 bases in between. The CDR3 here is CASSPTDSTTQYF. For the CDR3, the DNA is TGTGCCAGCAGCCCCACAGACTCCACTACGCAGTATTTT.